This record concerns one T cell receptor beta chain sequence. The antigen is not known. This sample was included in a study of vaccination effects on CD4 cells after COVID-19. Libraries were prepared by immunoSEQ multiplex PCR; TCRdb keeps only in-frame clonotypes and omits some of them. The repertoire includes about 33,000 clones, approximately 72% of them detected once, and roughly 12% sits in the top ten. ViraFEST assay sequencing came after antigen-specific CD4+ T cells were expanded with viral peptide pools. Upon completion of roughly ten days in culture, CD4+ T cells were isolated. Participants received two doses of either the BNT162b2 or mRNA-1273 vaccine. Half of the medium was exchanged for IL-2 medium on both days 3 and 7. CDR3 length equals 13 residues. Trimming removed 5 bases at V and 1 base at J, with 8 bases between.

This TCR was sampled from a human donor who received a COVID-19 vaccine. The sample here was CD4+ T cells from PBMCs cultured with HCoV-229E spike peptides, taken after COVID-19 vaccination. The chain links TRBV12-3 or TRBV12-4 to TRBJ1-1; no definite D call. The CDR3 region is CASSVTQNTEAFF. CDR3 DNA sequence: TGTGCCAGCAGTGTCACACAGAACACTGAAGCTTTCTTT.